These T cell receptor beta chains were read from a single sample in a study of CD8+ T cells in alopecia areata. Produced via immunoSEQ multiplex PCR; TCRdb's table is partial and in-frame only. The sample has around 200,000 clones; approximately 55% are singletons. The source material was CD8+ T cells sorted from blood, sampled at week 24, from a patient treated with tofacitinib. These receptors were taken from a human donor with alopecia areata. Both conserved end residues are part of each CDR3. The D gene is left open where the match is weak. Rows may omit the clone size; those that give it use once, few, many or a size class.

J	V	D	size	CDR3	DNA
TRBJ2-1	TRBV14	NA	NA	CASRQTASSYNEQFF	TGTGCCAGCAGACAAACTGCAAGCTCCTACAATGAGCAGTTCTTC
TRBJ2-7	TRBV11-1	TRBD1	NA	CASSPGTGGSSYEQYF	TGTGCCAGCAGCCCCGGGACAGGGGGTAGCTCCTACGAGCAGTACTTC
TRBJ1-1	TRBV4-3	TRBD1	NA	CASSQASGGGTEAFF	TGCGCCAGCAGCCAAGCGTCAGGGGGAGGAACTGAAGCTTTCTTT
TRBJ2-1	TRBV10-2	NA	few	CASSEGGGPDNEQFF	TGCGCCAGCAGTGAAGGGGGGGGCCCGGACAATGAGCAGTTCTTC
TRBJ2-6	TRBV29-1	NA	NA	CSVLARQESSGANVLTF	TGCAGCGTTTTGGCTAGGCAGGAGAGCTCTGGGGCCAACGTCCTGACTTTC
TRBJ1-1	TRBV13	TRBD1	NA	CASSPGGEGAFF	TGTGCCAGCAGCCCAGGGGGTGAGGGTGCTTTCTTT
TRBJ2-7	TRBV6-5	NA	NA	CASSYYGNGEQYF	TGTGCCAGCAGTTACTACGGTAACGGCGAGCAGTACTTC
TRBJ2-3	TRBV9	TRBD2	many	CASSVYQRGGRRDTQYF	TGTGCCAGCAGCGTATACCAGCGGGGGGGCCGGAGAGATACGCAGTATTTT
TRBJ1-2	TRBV29-1	TRBD1	NA	CSVPGTGVNYGYTF	TGCAGCGTGCCCGGGACAGGGGTTAACTATGGCTACACCTTC
TRBJ2-7	TRBV2	NA	NA	CASQGVGRRTSYEQYF	TGTGCCAGCCAAGGAGTGGGACGACGGACCTCCTACGAGCAGTACTTC
TRBJ2-7	TRBV2	TRBD1	NA	CASSPTGGTYEQYF	TGTGCCAGCAGCCCGACAGGGGGCACCTACGAGCAGTACTTC
TRBJ2-7	TRBV7-2	NA	NA	CATSPDRIYEQYF	TGTGCCACTTCTCCCGACAGGATCTACGAGCAGTACTTC
TRBJ1-2	TRBV25-1	NA	NA	CASSPPDVGYGYTF	TGTGCCAGCAGTCCCCCCGACGTGGGCTATGGCTACACCTTC
TRBJ1-5	TRBV27	NA	NA	CASSRVRDTYQPQHF	TGTGCCAGCAGTAGAGTCCGGGACACTTATCAGCCCCAGCATTTT